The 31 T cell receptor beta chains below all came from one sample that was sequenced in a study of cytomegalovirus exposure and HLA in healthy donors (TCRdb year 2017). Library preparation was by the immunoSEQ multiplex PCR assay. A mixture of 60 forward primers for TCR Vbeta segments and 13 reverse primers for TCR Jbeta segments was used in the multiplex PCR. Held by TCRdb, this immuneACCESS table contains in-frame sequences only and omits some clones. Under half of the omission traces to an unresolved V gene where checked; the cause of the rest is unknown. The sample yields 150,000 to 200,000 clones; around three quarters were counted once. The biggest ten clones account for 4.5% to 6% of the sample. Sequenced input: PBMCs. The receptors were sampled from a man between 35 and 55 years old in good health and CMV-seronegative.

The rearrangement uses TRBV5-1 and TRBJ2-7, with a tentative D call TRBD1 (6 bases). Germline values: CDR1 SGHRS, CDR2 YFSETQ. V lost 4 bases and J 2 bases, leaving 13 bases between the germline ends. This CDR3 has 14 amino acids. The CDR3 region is CASSPRQETYEQYF. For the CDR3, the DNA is TGCGCCAGCAGCCCACGACAGGAGACCTACGAGCAGTACTTC. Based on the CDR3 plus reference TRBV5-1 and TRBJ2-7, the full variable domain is KAGVTQTPRYLIKTRGQQVTLSCSPISGHRSVSWYQQTPGQGLQFLFEYFSETQRNKGNFPGRFSGRQFSNSRSEMNVSTLELGDSALYLCASSPRQETYEQYFGPGTRLTVT.

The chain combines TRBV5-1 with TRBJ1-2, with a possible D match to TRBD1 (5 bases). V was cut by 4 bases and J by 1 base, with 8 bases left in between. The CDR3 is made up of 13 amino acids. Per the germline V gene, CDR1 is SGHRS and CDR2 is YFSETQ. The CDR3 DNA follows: TGCGCCAGCAGCCCGACAGATAACTATGGCTACACCTTC. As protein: CASSPTDNYGYTF.

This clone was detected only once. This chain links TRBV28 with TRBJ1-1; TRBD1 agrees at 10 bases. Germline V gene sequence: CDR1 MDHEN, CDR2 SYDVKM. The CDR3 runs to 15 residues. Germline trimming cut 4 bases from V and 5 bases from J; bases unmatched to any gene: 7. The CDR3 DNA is TGTGCCAGCAGTTCTGGGGACAGGGGAGGTACTGAAGCTTTCTTT. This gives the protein CASSSGDRGGTEAFF.

The CDR3 nucleotides are TGCGCCAGCAGAATCGGGACTAGGGGCACAGATACGCAGTATTTT. Its translation is CASRIGTRGTDTQYF. V gene TRBV5-1 combines with J gene TRBJ2-3, with TRBD2 identical over 8 bases. There are 15 residues in the CDR3. The junction had 6 bases not matched to a gene; V was cut back by 5 bases and J by 1 base. Germline V lookup: CDR1 SGHRS, CDR2 YFSETQ.

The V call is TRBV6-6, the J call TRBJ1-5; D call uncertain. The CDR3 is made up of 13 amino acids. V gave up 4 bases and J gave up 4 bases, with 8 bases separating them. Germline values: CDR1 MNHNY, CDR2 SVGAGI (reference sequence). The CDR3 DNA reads TGTGCCAGCAGTTTAGCCCCGAATCAGCCCCAGCATTTT. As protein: CASSLAPNQPQHF.

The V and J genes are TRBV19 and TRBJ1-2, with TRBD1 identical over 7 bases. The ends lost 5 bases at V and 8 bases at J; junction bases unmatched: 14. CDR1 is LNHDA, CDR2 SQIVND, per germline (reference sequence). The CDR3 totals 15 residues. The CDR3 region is CASSGQNRGSRGYTF. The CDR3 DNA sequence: TGTGCCAGTAGTGGACAAAACAGGGGATCGAGGGGCTACACCTTC.

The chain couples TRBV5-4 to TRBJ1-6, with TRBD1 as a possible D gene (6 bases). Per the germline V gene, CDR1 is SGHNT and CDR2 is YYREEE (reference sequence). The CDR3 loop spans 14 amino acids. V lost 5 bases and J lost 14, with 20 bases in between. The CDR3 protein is CASSRGGFPRALHF. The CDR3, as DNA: TGTGCCAGCAGTCGAGGGGGTTTTCCTCGGGCCCTCCACTTT.

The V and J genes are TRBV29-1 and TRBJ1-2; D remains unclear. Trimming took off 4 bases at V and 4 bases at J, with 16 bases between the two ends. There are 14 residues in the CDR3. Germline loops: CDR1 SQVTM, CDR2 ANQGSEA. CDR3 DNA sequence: TGCAGCGTTGTTAGGTCCGGGGAGGGCTATGGCTACACCTTC. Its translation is CSVVRSGEGYGYTF. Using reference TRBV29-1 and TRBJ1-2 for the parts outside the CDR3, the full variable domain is SAVISQKPSRDICQRGTSLTIQCQVDSQVTMMFWYRQQPGQSLTLIATANQGSEATYESGFVIDKFPISRPNLTFSTLTVSNMSPEDSSIYLCSVVRSGEGYGYTFGSGTRLTVV.

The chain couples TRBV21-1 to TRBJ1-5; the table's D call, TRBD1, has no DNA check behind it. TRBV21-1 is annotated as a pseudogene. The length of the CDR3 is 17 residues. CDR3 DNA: TGTGCCAGCAGCGCAAGGGACAGGGGGCGCCCAGATCAGCCCCAGCATTTT. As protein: CASSARDRGRPDQPQHF.

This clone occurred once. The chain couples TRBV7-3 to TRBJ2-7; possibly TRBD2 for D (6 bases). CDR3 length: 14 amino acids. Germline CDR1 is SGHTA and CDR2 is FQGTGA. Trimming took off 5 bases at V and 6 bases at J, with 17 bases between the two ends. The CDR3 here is CASSLGLTGVEQYF. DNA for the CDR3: TGTGCCAGCAGCCTCGGACTAACGGGAGTCGAGCAGTACTTC.

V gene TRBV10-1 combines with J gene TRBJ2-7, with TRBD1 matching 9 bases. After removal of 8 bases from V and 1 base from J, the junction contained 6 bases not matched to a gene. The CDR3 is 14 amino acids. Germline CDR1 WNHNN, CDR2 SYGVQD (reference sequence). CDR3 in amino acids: CASGPGQGSYEQYF. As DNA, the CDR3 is TGCGCCAGCGGGCCGGGACAGGGATCCTACGAGCAGTACTTC.

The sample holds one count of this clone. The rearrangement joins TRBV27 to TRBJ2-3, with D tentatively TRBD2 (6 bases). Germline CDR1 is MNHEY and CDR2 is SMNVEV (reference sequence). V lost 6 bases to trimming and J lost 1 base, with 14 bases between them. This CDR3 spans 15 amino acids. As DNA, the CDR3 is TGTGCCAGCAGCCCAACTAGCCGAGGCACAGATACGCAGTATTTT. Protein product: CASSPTSRGTDTQYF.

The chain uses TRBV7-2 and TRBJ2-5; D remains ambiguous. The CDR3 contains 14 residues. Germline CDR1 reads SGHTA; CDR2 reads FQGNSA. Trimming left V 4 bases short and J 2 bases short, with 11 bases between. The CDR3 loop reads CASSSHSSQETQYF. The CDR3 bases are TGTGCCAGCAGCTCACACAGTTCTCAAGAGACCCAGTACTTC.

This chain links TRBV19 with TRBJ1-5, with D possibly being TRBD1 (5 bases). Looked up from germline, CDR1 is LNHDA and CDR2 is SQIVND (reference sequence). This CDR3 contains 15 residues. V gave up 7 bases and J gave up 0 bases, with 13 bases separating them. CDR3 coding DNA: TGTGCCAGTACCCCTCAGGGCTATAGCAATCAGCCCCAGCATTTT. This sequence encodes CASTPQGYSNQPQHF. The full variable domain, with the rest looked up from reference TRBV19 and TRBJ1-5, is DGGITQSPKYLFRKEGQNVTLSCEQNLNHDAMYWYRQDPGQGLRLIYYSQIVNDFQKGDIAEGYSVSREKKESFPLTVTSAQKNPTAFYLCASTPQGYSNQPQHFGDGTRLSIL.

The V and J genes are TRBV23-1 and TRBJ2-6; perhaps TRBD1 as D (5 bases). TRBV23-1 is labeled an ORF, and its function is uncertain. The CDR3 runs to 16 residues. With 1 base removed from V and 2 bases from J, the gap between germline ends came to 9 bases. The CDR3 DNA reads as TGCGCCAGCAGTCAATTGTGGGGCACTGGGGCCAACGTCCTGACTTTC. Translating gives CASSQLWGTGANVLTF.

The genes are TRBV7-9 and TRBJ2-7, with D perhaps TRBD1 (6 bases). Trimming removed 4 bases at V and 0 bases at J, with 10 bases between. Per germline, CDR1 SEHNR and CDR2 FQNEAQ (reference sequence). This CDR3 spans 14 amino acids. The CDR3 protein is CASSSGRGSYEQYF. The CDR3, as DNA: TGTGCCAGCAGCTCGGGCAGGGGCTCCTACGAGCAGTACTTC. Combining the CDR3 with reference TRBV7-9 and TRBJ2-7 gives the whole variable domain DTGVSQNPRHKITKRGQNVTFRCDPISEHNRLYWYRQTLGQGPEFLTYFQNEAQLEKSRLLSDRFSAERPKGSFSTLEIQRTEQGDSAMYLCASSSGRGSYEQYFGPGTRLTVT.

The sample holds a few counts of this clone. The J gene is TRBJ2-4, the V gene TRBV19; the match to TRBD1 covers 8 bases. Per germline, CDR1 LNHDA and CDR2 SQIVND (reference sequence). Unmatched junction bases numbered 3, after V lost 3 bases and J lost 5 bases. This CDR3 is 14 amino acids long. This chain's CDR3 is CASSITGQENIQYF. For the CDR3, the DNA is TGTGCCAGTAGTATTACGGGACAGGAAAACATTCAGTACTTC.

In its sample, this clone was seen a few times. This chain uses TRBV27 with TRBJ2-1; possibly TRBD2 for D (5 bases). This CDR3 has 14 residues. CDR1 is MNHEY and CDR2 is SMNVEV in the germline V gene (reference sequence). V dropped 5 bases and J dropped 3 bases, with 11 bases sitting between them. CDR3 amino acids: CASSPTGLYNEQFF. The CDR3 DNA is TGTGCCAGCAGTCCAACCGGACTCTACAATGAGCAGTTCTTC.

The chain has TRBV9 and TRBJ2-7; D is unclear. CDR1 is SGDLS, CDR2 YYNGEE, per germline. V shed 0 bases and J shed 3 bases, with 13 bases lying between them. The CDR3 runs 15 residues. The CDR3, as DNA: TGTGCCAGCAGCGTAGACCCACAGTCCTTCTACGAGCAGTACTTC. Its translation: CASSVDPQSFYEQYF.

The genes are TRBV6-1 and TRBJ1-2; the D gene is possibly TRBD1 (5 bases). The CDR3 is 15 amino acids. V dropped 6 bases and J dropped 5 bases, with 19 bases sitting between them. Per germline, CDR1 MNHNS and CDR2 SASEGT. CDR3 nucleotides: TGTGCCAGCAGCCCAAACCGGCAGGGCGGATATGGCTACACCTTC. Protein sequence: CASSPNRQGGYGYTF.

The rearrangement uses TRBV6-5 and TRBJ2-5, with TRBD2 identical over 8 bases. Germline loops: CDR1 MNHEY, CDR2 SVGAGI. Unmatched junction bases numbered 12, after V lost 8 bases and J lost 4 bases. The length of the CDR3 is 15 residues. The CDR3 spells CASRPAGVMRETQYF. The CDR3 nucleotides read TGTGCCAGCCGGCCAGCGGGGGTTATGAGAGAGACCCAGTACTTC.

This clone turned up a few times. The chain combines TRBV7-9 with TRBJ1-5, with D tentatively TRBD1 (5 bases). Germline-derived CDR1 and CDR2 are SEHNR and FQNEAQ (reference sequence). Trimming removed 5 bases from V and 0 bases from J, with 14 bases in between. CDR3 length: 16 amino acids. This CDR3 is CASSLTGTSSNQPQHF. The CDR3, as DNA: TGTGCCAGCAGCCTAACGGGGACTTCTAGCAATCAGCCCCAGCATTTT. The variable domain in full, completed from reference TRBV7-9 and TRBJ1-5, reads DTGVSQNPRHKITKRGQNVTFRCDPISEHNRLYWYRQTLGQGPEFLTYFQNEAQLEKSRLLSDRFSAERPKGSFSTLEIQRTEQGDSAMYLCASSLTGTSSNQPQHFGDGTRLSIL.

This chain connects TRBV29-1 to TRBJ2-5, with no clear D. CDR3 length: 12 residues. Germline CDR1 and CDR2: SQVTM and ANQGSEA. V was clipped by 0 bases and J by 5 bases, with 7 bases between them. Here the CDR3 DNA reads TGCAGCGTTGAAGATAATCCGGAGACCCAGTACTTC. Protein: CSVEDNPETQYF.

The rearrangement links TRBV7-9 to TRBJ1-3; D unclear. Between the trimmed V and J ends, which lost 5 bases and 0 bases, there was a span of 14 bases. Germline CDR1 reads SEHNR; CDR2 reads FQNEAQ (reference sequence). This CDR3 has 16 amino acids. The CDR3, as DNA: TGTGCCAGCAGCACCTACAGCCAATTCTCTGGAAACACCATATATTTT. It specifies CASSTYSQFSGNTIYF.

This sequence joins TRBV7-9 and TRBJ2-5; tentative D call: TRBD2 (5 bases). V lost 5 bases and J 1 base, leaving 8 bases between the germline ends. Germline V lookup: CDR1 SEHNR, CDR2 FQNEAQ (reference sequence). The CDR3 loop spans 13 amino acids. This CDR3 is CASSPRAQETQYF. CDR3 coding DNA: TGTGCCAGCAGCCCGAGGGCCCAAGAGACCCAGTACTTC.

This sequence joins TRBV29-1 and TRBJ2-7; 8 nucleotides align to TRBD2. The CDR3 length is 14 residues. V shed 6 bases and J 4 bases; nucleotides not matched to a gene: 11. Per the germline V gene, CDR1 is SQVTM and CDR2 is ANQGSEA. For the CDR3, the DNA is TGCAGCGTCTCCCGGTCGGGGGGGGGATACGAGCAGTACTTC. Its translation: CSVSRSGGGYEQYF.

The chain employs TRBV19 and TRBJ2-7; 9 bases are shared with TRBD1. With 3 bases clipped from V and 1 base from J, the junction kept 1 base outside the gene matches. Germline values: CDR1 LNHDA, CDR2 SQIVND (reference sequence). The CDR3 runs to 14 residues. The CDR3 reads CASSIGTGSYEQYF. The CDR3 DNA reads TGTGCCAGTAGTATTGGGACAGGGTCCTACGAGCAGTACTTC.

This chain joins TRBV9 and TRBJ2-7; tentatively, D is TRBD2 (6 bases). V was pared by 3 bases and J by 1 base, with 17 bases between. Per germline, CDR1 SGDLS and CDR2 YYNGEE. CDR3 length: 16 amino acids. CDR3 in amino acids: CASSARGAGLSYEQYF. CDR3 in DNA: TGTGCCAGCAGCGCCAGAGGAGCGGGCTTATCCTACGAGCAGTACTTC.

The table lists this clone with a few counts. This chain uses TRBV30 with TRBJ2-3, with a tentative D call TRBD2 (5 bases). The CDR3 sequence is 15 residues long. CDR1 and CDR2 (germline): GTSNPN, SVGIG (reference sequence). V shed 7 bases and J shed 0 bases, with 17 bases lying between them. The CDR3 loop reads CAFPLASGSTDTQYF. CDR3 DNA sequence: TGTGCCTTCCCCCTGGCCAGCGGTAGCACAGATACGCAGTATTTT. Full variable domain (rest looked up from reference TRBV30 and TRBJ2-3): SQTIHQWPATLVQPVGSPLSLECTVEGTSNPNLYWYRQAAGRGLQLLFYSVGIGQISSEVPQNLSASRPQDRQFILSSKKLLLSDSGFYLCAFPLASGSTDTQYFGPGTRLTVL.

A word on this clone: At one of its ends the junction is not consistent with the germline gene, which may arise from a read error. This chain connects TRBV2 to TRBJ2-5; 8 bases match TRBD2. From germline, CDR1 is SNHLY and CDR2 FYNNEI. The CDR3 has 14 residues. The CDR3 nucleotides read TGTGCCAGTAGTGGTACGGGGGGGGGAGAGACCCAGTACTTC. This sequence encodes CASSGTGGGETQYF.

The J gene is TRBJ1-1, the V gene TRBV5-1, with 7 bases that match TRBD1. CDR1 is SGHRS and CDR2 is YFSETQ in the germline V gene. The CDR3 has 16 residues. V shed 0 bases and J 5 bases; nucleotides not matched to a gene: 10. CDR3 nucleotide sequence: TGCGCCAGCAGCTTGGGGGGACAGTCCCATAAGACTGAAGCTTTCTTT. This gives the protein CASSLGGQSHKTEAFF.